Following are 17 T cell receptor beta chains from one sample sequenced in a study of T cells after yellow fever vaccination. Via MiXCR, TCRdb re-called the 5' RACE reads, giving one row per CDR3 protein. The table lists hundreds of thousands of distinct CDR3 sequences, more than 3% of them singletons. This material consisted of PBMCs, taken on the day of the yellow fever booster vaccination. The receptors derive from a young man who received the YFV17D yellow fever vaccine.

This clonotype was found many times. CDR3 protein: CASSASATTDTQYF. In DNA form, the CDR3 reads TGTGCCAGCAGTGCAAGTGCGACCACAGATACGCAGTATTTT. The chain has TRBV7-9 and TRBJ2-3; D gene ambiguous. Trimming stripped 6 bases from V and 2 bases from J, with 12 bases between. The germline V gene encodes CDR1 SEHNR and CDR2 FQNEAQ (reference sequence). The CDR3 length is 14 residues.

This clonotype has at least ten counts. The junction does not match germline at one end; this may be a read error. This chain joins TRBV5-1 and TRBJ2-1; the D call may be TRBD1 or TRBD2 (6 bases each). This CDR3 is 15 amino acids long. The germline V gene encodes CDR1 SGHRS and CDR2 YFSETQ. CDR3 sequence (DNA): TGTGCCAGCAGCTTAGGGGGGAGCTCCTACAATGAGCAGTTCTTC. Its protein is CASSLGGSSYNEQFF.

The chain combines TRBV10-3 with TRBJ2-3; tentative D call: TRBD2 (5 bases). CDR3 length equals 15 residues. CDR1 is ENHRY and CDR2 is SYGVKD in the germline V gene. V lost 4 bases to trimming and J lost 0 bases, with 11 bases between them. CDR3 residues: CAISGGETSTDTQYF. The CDR3 coding sequence is TGTGCCATCAGTGGGGGAGAGACTAGCACAGATACGCAGTATTTT.

The chain carries TRBV9 and TRBJ2-3; 9 bases align to TRBD2. After removal of 0 bases from V and 1 base from J, the junction contained 3 bases not matched to a gene. The CDR3 is 16 residues long. The germline gives CDR1 SGDLS, CDR2 YYNGEE. The DNA of the CDR3 is TGTGCCAGCAGCGTAGGAGTAGCGGGGGGCACAGATACGCAGTATTTT. Translated, it gives CASSVGVAGGTDTQYF.

This clonotype was observed at least ten times. This chain uses TRBV6-6 with TRBJ2-7; D uncertain. The V and J ends lost 0 bases and 6 bases respectively, with 6 bases between them. There are 12 residues in the CDR3. From germline, CDR1 is MNHNY and CDR2 SVGAGI (reference sequence). Here the CDR3 DNA reads TGTGCCAGCAGTTACTCGGTCGGCGAGCAGTACTTC. Translated: CASSYSVGEQYF.

This clonotype was recorded a few times. This chain connects TRBV5-1 to TRBJ1-1, with unresolved D. Germline CDR1 is SGHRS and CDR2 is YFSETQ. Trimming cost V 4 bases and J 6 bases, with 16 bases left between them. The CDR3 has 14 residues. The CDR3 loop reads CASSLYNMRAEAFF. The CDR3 bases are TGCGCCAGCAGCCTATATAACATGAGGGCTGAAGCTTTCTTT.

This clonotype has more than one count but fewer than ten. Here the CDR3 DNA reads TGTGCCAGTAGTAATGGACTCCTCAGAAGGTTTTCACCCCTCCACTTT. It encodes CASSNGLLRRFSPLHF. The chain couples TRBV19 to TRBJ1-6; D call uncertain. CDR1 and CDR2 from the germline V gene are LNHDA and SQIVND (reference sequence). This CDR3 has 16 residues. With 4 bases removed from V and 9 bases from J, the gap between germline ends came to 19 bases.

This clonotype was detected ten times or more. Germline and junction disagree at one end, which may indicate a read error. V usage is TRBV2 and J usage is TRBJ2-1; TRBD1 matches at 9 bases. This CDR3 has 13 amino acids. Germline lookup yields CDR1 SNHLY and CDR2 FYNNEI. In DNA, the CDR3 is TGTGCCAGCAGTGAAGTTCAGAAACAGGGGGCGGGCTTC. It encodes CASSEVQKQGAGF.

The sample holds many counts of this clonotype. The chain joins TRBV12-3 or TRBV12-4 to TRBJ2-3; the match to TRBD2 covers 8 bases. There are 13 residues in the CDR3. The V segment lost 11 bases and the J segment 2 bases; nucleotides outside the gene matches: 6. Written as DNA, the CDR3 is TGTGCCTCCGGGAGGGGCGACACAGATACGCAGTATTTT. Translation: CASGRGDTDTQYF.

The rearrangement joins TRBV4-1 to TRBJ1-1; maybe TRBD1 (6 bases). CDR1 MGHRA and CDR2 YSYEKL come from the germline V gene. V was trimmed by 1 base and J by 1 base, leaving 13 bases between them. The CDR3 runs to 16 residues. The DNA of the CDR3 is TGCGCCAGCAGCCAAGTATTGGACAGAGAGAACACTGAAGCTTTCTTT. As protein: CASSQVLDRENTEAFF.

The table lists this clonotype with many counts. The chain carries TRBV11-2 and TRBJ2-7; D is undetermined. The V end lost 1 base, the J end lost 3 bases, and 10 bases lay between the germline ends. Germline V CDR1 and CDR2: SGHAT, FQNNGV. This CDR3 is built from 14 residues. DNA for the CDR3: TGTGCCAGCAGCTTAGCGACACGAAACTACGAGCAGTACTTC. Encoded protein: CASSLATRNYEQYF.

The rearrangement links TRBV18 to TRBJ2-7; D tentatively fits TRBD1 or TRBD2 (5 bases each). Trimming shortened V by 4 bases and J by 3 bases, and 13 bases separated the two germline ends. Looked up from germline, CDR1 is KGHSH and CDR2 is LQKENI. This CDR3 is 14 amino acids long. CDR3 DNA: TGTGCCAGCTCACGGGGGACGGTCGACTACGAGCAGTACGTC. It encodes CASSRGTVDYEQYV.

This clonotype was seen a handful of times. The V call is TRBV12-3 or TRBV12-4, the J call TRBJ2-7, with 11 nucleotides matching TRBD2. The CDR3 is 14 residues long. V dropped 3 bases and J dropped 5; count of bases not matched to a gene: 3. The CDR3 loop is CASSFGTSGNEQYF. DNA for the CDR3: TGTGCCAGCAGTTTCGGGACTAGCGGCAACGAGCAGTACTTC.

The chain couples TRBV19 to TRBJ2-1; D is unresolved. This CDR3 has 12 residues. CDR1 is LNHDA and CDR2 is SQIVND in the germline V gene (reference sequence). V dropped 3 bases and J dropped 7 bases, with 7 bases sitting between them. The CDR3 DNA is TGTGCCAGTAGTATTGGGGTAAATGAGCAGTTCTTC. Its protein is CASSIGVNEQFF.

This clonotype appeared a few times. V is TRBV12-3 or TRBV12-4 and J is TRBJ1-5; D ambiguous. The V gene lost 5 bases and the J gene lost 6 bases, with 14 bases spanning the gap. The CDR3 consists of 14 residues. Here the CDR3 DNA reads TGTGCCAGCAGTCCCGTTGTATTAGGTCAGCCCCAGCATTTT. Its translation: CASSPVVLGQPQHF.

This clonotype was detected ten times or more. The V and J genes are TRBV29-1 and TRBJ2-1, with TRBD1 identical over 8 bases. Germline CDR1 reads SQVTM; CDR2 reads ANQGSEA. The CDR3 sequence is 12 residues long. The ends lost 6 bases at V and 7 bases at J; junction bases unmatched: 5. This CDR3 reads CSVGDRHNEQFF. The CDR3 coding sequence is TGCAGCGTGGGGGACAGGCATAATGAGCAGTTCTTC.

The chain combines TRBV4-3 with TRBJ2-5, with D perhaps matching TRBD1 or TRBD2 (5 bases each). This CDR3 contains 15 residues. With 1 base removed from V and 3 bases from J, the gap between germline ends came to 12 bases. The V gene's germline CDR1 is LGHNA and CDR2 YSLEER. DNA of the CDR3: TGCGCCAGCAGCCAAGTAGGACTGGGGGAAGAGACCCAGTACTTC. Encoded protein: CASSQVGLGEETQYF.